Each of the 19 T cell receptor beta chains below was sequenced from the same sample in a study of blood T cell repertoires in COVID-19. Produced via immunoSEQ multiplex PCR; TCRdb's table is partial and in-frame only. The sample has roughly 320,000 clones; roughly 86% are singletons. The sequenced material came from peripheral blood. These receptors came from a woman between 25 and 40 years old with COVID-19, enrolled during active disease.

This clone was counted between two and nine times. V gene TRBV4-1 combines with J gene TRBJ2-7; tentative D call: TRBD2 (5 bases). Deletions cut 1 base from V and 3 bases from J, with 13 bases between. Germline V gene lookup returns CDR1 MGHRA and CDR2 YSYEKL. This CDR3 comprises 15 residues. The CDR3 DNA follows: TGCGCCAGCAGCCAAGGGTGGACGGCGGGCTACGAGCAGTACTTC. This translates into CASSQGWTAGYEQYF.

The chain recombines TRBV6-5 with TRBJ2-3; 9 bases are a match to TRBD1. Trimming removed 7 bases from V and 8 bases from J; junction bases left unmatched: 10. The CDR3 loop spans 14 amino acids. The germline V gene encodes CDR1 MNHEY and CDR2 SVGAGI. The CDR3 sequence is CASTGQGPQGTQYF. CDR3 nucleotide sequence: TGTGCCAGCACGGGACAGGGCCCGCAGGGTACGCAGTATTTT.

This clone was detected only once. The chain carries TRBV19 and TRBJ1-1; 9 nucleotides align to TRBD1. Germline V lookup: CDR1 LNHDA, CDR2 SQIVND (reference sequence). The CDR3 loop spans 12 amino acids. Losses at the gene ends were 6 bases for V and 6 bases for J; bases not matched to a gene: 2. The CDR3 bases are TGTGCCAGTAGGAGGACAGGGGCTGAAGCTTTCTTT. It codes for CASRRTGAEAFF.

This rearrangement joins TRBV19 to TRBJ2-1; 7 bases map to TRBD1. With 1 base clipped from V and 5 bases from J, the junction kept 2 bases outside the gene matches. Germline V lookup: CDR1 LNHDA, CDR2 SQIVND (reference sequence). This CDR3 is built from 14 residues. As DNA, the CDR3 is TGTGCCAGTAGTATAGTAGGGGGCCACAATGAGCAGTTCTTC. Protein: CASSIVGGHNEQFF.

The rearrangement uses TRBV4-1 and TRBJ1-3, with a weak D call TRBD1 (6 bases). CDR3 length equals 16 residues. Per the germline V gene, CDR1 is MGHRA and CDR2 is YSYEKL. Trimming removed 4 bases at V and 1 base at J, with 14 bases between. CDR3 sequence (DNA): TGCGCCAGCAGCCCGAGGGGGTTAAGGTCTGGAAACACCATATATTTT. Residues: CASSPRGLRSGNTIYF.

The chain links TRBV5-4 to TRBJ1-4; D is possibly TRBD1 (6 bases). The length of the CDR3 is 13 residues. Germline V gene lookup returns CDR1 SGHNT and CDR2 YYREEE (reference sequence). Trimming took off 4 bases at V and 2 bases at J, with 6 bases between the two ends. The CDR3 loop reads CASSTGTNEKLFF. The CDR3 DNA reads as TGTGCCAGCAGCACAGGGACTAATGAAAAACTGTTTTTT.

V and J are TRBV15 and TRBJ1-1; D might be TRBD1 (5 bases). Trimming took 4 bases from V and 11 from J, leaving 17 bases between them. Germline V CDR1 and CDR2: LNHNV, YYDKDF (reference sequence). The CDR3 extends over 13 amino acids. Written as DNA, the CDR3 is TGTGCCACCAGCACGGGGGACGGAGCCGGGGCTTTCTTT. Its protein is CATSTGDGAGAFF.

The chain has TRBV5-1 and TRBJ1-2; D not resolved. The length of the CDR3 is 13 residues. The V and J ends lost 4 bases and 9 bases respectively, with 16 bases between them. Germline V gene lookup returns CDR1 SGHRS and CDR2 YFSETQ. The CDR3 bases are TGCGCCAGCAGCCCACTCCCTACTAAGAGCTACACCTTC. This sequence encodes CASSPLPTKSYTF. The entire variable domain, with the rest obtained from reference TRBV5-1 and TRBJ1-2, is as follows: KAGVTQTPRYLIKTRGQQVTLSCSPISGHRSVSWYQQTPGQGLQFLFEYFSETQRNKGNFPGRFSGRQFSNSRSEMNVSTLELGDSALYLCASSPLPTKSYTFGSGTRLTVV.

This chain links TRBV2 with TRBJ2-1; D might be TRBD2 (6 bases). Trimming shortened V by 1 base and J by 7 bases, and 17 bases separated the two germline ends. CDR3 size: 16 residues. Per the germline V gene, CDR1 is SNHLY and CDR2 is FYNNEI. The chain's CDR3 is CASSEGGVTSRNEQFF. CDR3 nucleotide sequence: TGTGCCAGCAGTGAAGGGGGAGTTACTAGCAGGAATGAGCAGTTCTTC.

J is TRBJ1-2 and V is TRBV7-6; D not resolved. Deletions cut 1 base from V and 8 bases from J, with 17 bases between. Germline-derived CDR1 and CDR2 are SGHVS and FNYEAQ. The CDR3 has 15 amino acids. CDR3 in DNA: TGTGCCAGCAGCTTAGTCGCGTCAAAAAGAACCGGCTACACCTTC. Translating it yields CASSLVASKRTGYTF.

J is TRBJ1-2 and V is TRBV5-1, with D perhaps matching TRBD1 (6 bases). Germline V gives CDR1 SGHRS, CDR2 YFSETQ. The CDR3 loop spans 15 amino acids. V lost 9 bases, J lost 8 bases, and 26 bases lay in between. CDR3 in DNA: TGCGCCACAGGGGTGGGCGGGGGTGGCCCCGGCGGCTACACCTTC. Translating gives CATGVGGGGPGGYTF. The full variable domain, rest sourced from reference TRBV5-1 and TRBJ1-2, is KAGVTQTPRYLIKTRGQQVTLSCSPISGHRSVSWYQQTPGQGLQFLFEYFSETQRNKGNFPGRFSGRQFSNSRSEMNVSTLELGDSALYLCATGVGGGGPGGYTFGSGTRLTVV.

Only one count was recorded for this clone. The chain carries TRBV5-1 and TRBJ1-1; D is unresolved. This CDR3 region has 16 residues. Germline lookup yields CDR1 SGHRS and CDR2 YFSETQ. Between the trimmed V and J ends, which lost 1 base and 1 base, there was a span of 14 bases. Here the CDR3 DNA reads TGCGCCAGCAGCTTGAGGTGGAAGGAGCCGAACACTGAAGCTTTCTTT. Its translation: CASSLRWKEPNTEAFF.

J is TRBJ2-3 and V is TRBV4-3; 9 bases match TRBD2. Looked up from germline, CDR1 is LGHNA and CDR2 is YSLEER. Unmatched junction bases numbered 7, after V lost 1 base and J lost 5 bases. This CDR3 has 16 amino acids. The CDR3 bases are TGCGCCAGCAGCCAAGTATTGCGGGGGGGCAAAGATACGCAGTATTTT. This encodes CASSQVLRGGKDTQYF.

The chain employs TRBV7-6 and TRBJ1-3; D is possibly TRBD1 (6 bases). The germline V gene has CDR1 SGHVS and CDR2 FNYEAQ. This CDR3 is 15 amino acids long. The ends were cut back, 1 base at V and 0 bases at J, with 7 bases in the middle. CDR3 DNA sequence: TGTGCCAGCAGCTTAGGCAGGGGCTCTGGAAACACCATATATTTT. Protein sequence: CASSLGRGSGNTIYF.

The CDR3 sequence: CASSQEWRGHGYTF. CDR3 DNA sequence: TGTGCCAGCAGCCAAGAATGGAGGGGGCACGGCTACACCTTC. The V gene is TRBV3-1 (or the pseudogene TRBV3-2), the J gene TRBJ1-2; the match to TRBD1 covers 7 bases. Trimming at V came to 0 bases and at J to 8 bases, leaving 6 bases not matched to a gene. The CDR3 contains 14 residues. CDR1 LGHDT and CDR2 YNNKEL come from the germline V gene (reference sequence).

The chain recombines TRBV6-2 or TRBV6-3 with TRBJ2-3; 12 bases are shared with TRBD2. Germline CDR1 and CDR2: MNHEY and SVGEGT. The CDR3 consists of 17 residues. Losses at the gene ends were 5 bases for V and 2 bases for J; bases not matched to a gene: 8. CDR3 loop: CASSRLAGGPDTDTQYF. CDR3 sequence (DNA): TGTGCCAGCAGTAGGCTAGCGGGGGGGCCGGACACAGATACGCAGTATTTT.

V gene TRBV7-2 combines with J gene TRBJ1-1, with D possibly matching TRBD1 (6 bases). This CDR3 region has 13 residues. V shed 0 bases and J shed 9 bases, with 11 bases lying between them. Germline V gene lookup returns CDR1 SGHTA and CDR2 FQGNSA. CDR3 coding DNA: TGTGCCAGCAGCTTAGCTCCCGACAGGAAAGCTTTCTTT. It encodes CASSLAPDRKAFF.

The V call is TRBV5-1, the J call TRBJ1-2; no clear D gene. Trimming stripped 0 bases from V and 0 bases from J, with 12 bases between. From germline, CDR1 is SGHRS and CDR2 YFSETQ. The CDR3 consists of 16 residues. Here the CDR3 reads CASSLDGPGSNYGYTF. The CDR3 region has the DNA TGCGCCAGCAGCTTGGATGGGCCAGGCTCTAACTATGGCTACACCTTC.

This rearrangement joins TRBV30 to TRBJ2-7; 8 positions agree with TRBD2. The CDR3 contains 15 residues. CDR1 is GTSNPN and CDR2 is SVGIG in the germline V gene (reference sequence). The V and J ends lost 2 bases and 0 bases, in that order; junction bases with no gene match: 6. CDR3 amino acids: CAWSSPAGASYEQYF. The CDR3 region has the DNA TGTGCCTGGAGTTCCCCAGCGGGGGCCTCCTACGAGCAGTACTTC.